This T cell receptor beta chain was sequenced in a study of beta chain features in type 1 diabetes. Whole-study context: Age, gender and cell yields were alike across patients and healthy donors. Study-wide results and caveats: PCR could preferentially amplify shorter templates, alike in patients and controls.

The authors took one heparinised blood draw, averaging approximately 0.12 L, from each donor. Purity above 95% was achieved in all sorted populations. Trimming cost V 5 bases and J 5 bases; bases outside gene matches: 5. Germline V gene data show CDR1 as SSHAT and CDR2 as FNYEAQ (reference sequence). The CDR3 extends over 13 amino acids. cDNA synthesis used the whole RNA isolate, giving expressed TCRB sequences. This table comes from immunoSEQ multiplex PCR, and its TCRdb copy is limited to in-frame clones, with some not included. The table includes 400,000 to 450,000 clones, roughly 13% detected once. In regard to this clone: Its antigen remains unknown.

Material for sequencing was naive CD4+ T cells from blood. The origin of this receptor is a man between 25 and 39 years old in good health. The chain recombines TRBV7-7 with TRBJ2-7; TRBD1 matches at 8 bases. The CDR3 nucleotides read TGTGCCAGCAGCAGGGACAGGTTTGACGAGCAGTACTTC. This gives the protein CASSRDRFDEQYF.